The 32 T cell receptor beta chains presented below share a single source sample, sequenced in a study of T cell responses to AZD1222 COVID-19 vaccine. The method was immunoSEQ multiplex PCR; TCRdb's version includes in-frame clones alone and lacks a portion of them. The sample yields about 130,000 clones, 80% to 90% seen once. The source material was peripheral blood, sampled on day 0 of AZD1222 vaccination. The receptors come from an adult in good health.

This chain joins TRBV19 and TRBJ1-1; the match to TRBD1 covers 7 bases. CDR1 and CDR2 from the germline V gene are LNHDA and SQIVND (reference sequence). The CDR3 is made up of 13 amino acids. V trimming: 7 bases; J trimming: 8 bases; junction bases outside the gene matches: 10. The CDR3: CASTLNRGLEAFF. DNA of the CDR3: TGTGCCAGTACCTTAAACAGGGGCCTAGAAGCTTTCTTT.

The V gene is TRBV5-4, the J gene TRBJ1-1; D is uncertain. Germline lookup yields CDR1 SGHNT and CDR2 YYREEE (reference sequence). The CDR3 loop spans 15 amino acids. The V end was cut by 4 bases, the J end by 1 base, with 14 bases between. CDR3 residues: CASSPGVVPNTEAFF. The CDR3 bases are TGTGCCAGCAGCCCAGGAGTCGTACCGAACACTGAAGCTTTCTTT. The full variable domain, in which reference TRBV5-4 and TRBJ1-1 provide the parts outside the CDR3, is ETGVTQSPTHLIKTRGQQVTLRCSSQSGHNTVSWYQQALGQGPQFIFQYYREEENGRGNFPPRFSGLQFPNYSSELNVNALELDDSALYLCASSPGVVPNTEAFFGQGTRLTVV.

About this clone itself: The junction does not match germline at one end; this may be a read error. This sequence joins TRBV6-5 and TRBJ1-1, with D possibly matching TRBD1 (5 bases). The CDR3 totals 13 residues. CDR1 MNHEY and CDR2 SVGAGI come from the germline V gene. Written as DNA, the CDR3 is TGTGCCACCAGTTGGGGCGTGAACACTGAAGCTTTCTTT. Translating it yields CATSWGVNTEAFF.

This clone was seen a handful of times. This chain uses TRBV6-5 with TRBJ2-1; the match to TRBD2 covers 14 bases. J lost 4 bases, V lost 6 bases, and 2 bases had no gene match. The CDR3 runs to 15 residues. Germline values: CDR1 MNHEY, CDR2 SVGAGI. The CDR3 nucleotides read TGTGCCAGCAGCGGGACTAGCGGGGGATACAATGAGCAGTTCTTC. It translates to CASSGTSGGYNEQFF.

V and J are TRBV7-2 and TRBJ2-1; 11 bases match TRBD2. The CDR3 length is 15 residues. Trimming cost V 3 bases and J 6 bases; bases outside gene matches: 4. CDR1 is SGHTA and CDR2 is FQGNSA in the germline V gene. For the CDR3, the DNA is TGTGCCAGCAGCTTTACTAGCGGGGGTTTCAATGAGCAGTTCTTC. It translates to CASSFTSGGFNEQFF.

The J gene is TRBJ2-7, the V gene TRBV11-2; 9 bases align to TRBD1. V shed 5 bases, J shed 5 bases, and the junction held 10 bases outside the gene matches. This CDR3 has 15 residues. Germline CDR1 reads SGHAT; CDR2 reads FQNNGV. CDR3 coding DNA: TGTGCCAGCAGCGGACCCGGGACAGGGTTGAACGAGCAGTACTTC. Its translation is CASSGPGTGLNEQYF.

The V gene is TRBV7-9, the J gene TRBJ2-1, with 7 bases fitting TRBD1. Germline-derived CDR1 and CDR2 are SEHNR and FQNEAQ (reference sequence). The V segment lost 5 bases and the J segment 4 bases; nucleotides outside the gene matches: 8. This CDR3 comprises 15 residues. In DNA, the CDR3 is TGTGCCAGCAGCCCCTCCAGGGACAGATACAATGAGCAGTTCTTC. Residues: CASSPSRDRYNEQFF.

This chain links TRBV15 with TRBJ1-5; D gene unclear. This CDR3 has 15 amino acids. The V gene's germline CDR1 is LNHNV and CDR2 YYDKDF (reference sequence). V was clipped by 2 bases and J by 3 bases, with 11 bases between them. CDR3 residues: CATSRNPTTNQPQHF. The CDR3 nucleotides are TGTGCCACCAGCAGAAACCCGACTACCAATCAGCCCCAGCATTTT.

The chain combines TRBV15 with TRBJ1-1, with D unresolved. The CDR3 length is 15 residues. Between the trimmed V and J ends, which lost 5 bases and 0 bases, there was a span of 13 bases. Germline-derived CDR1 and CDR2 are LNHNV and YYDKDF (reference sequence). The CDR3 nucleotides are TGTGCCACCAGCGGAAGGACCCTGGTGAACACTGAAGCTTTCTTT. Its protein is CATSGRTLVNTEAFF.

This clone was observed once. J is TRBJ2-2 and V is TRBV30; TRBD1 agrees at 11 bases. There are 18 residues in the CDR3. In germline, CDR1 is GTSNPN, CDR2 SVGIG (reference sequence). The ends lost 4 bases at V and 0 bases at J; junction bases unmatched: 10. The CDR3 here is CAWMGTGGWVSNTGELFF. The CDR3 DNA reads as TGTGCCTGGATGGGGACAGGGGGATGGGTTTCGAACACCGGGGAGCTGTTTTTT.

V usage is TRBV11-3 and J usage is TRBJ2-3; no reliable D call. The CDR3 covers 13 residues. Deletions cut 0 bases from V and 9 bases from J, with 10 bases between. The V gene's germline CDR1 is SGHNT and CDR2 YENEEA. The CDR3 bases are TGTGCCAGCAGCTTAGAAATGGGTTCAACGCAGTATTTT. Protein product: CASSLEMGSTQYF.

As for this clone: Distinct nucleotide sequences in the sample also encode this CDR3. The rearrangement uses TRBV7-2 and TRBJ1-1, with a possible D match to TRBD1 (6 bases). The CDR3 loop spans 14 amino acids. CDR1 and CDR2 from the germline V gene are SGHTA and FQGNSA. The ends were cut back, 0 bases at V and 2 bases at J, with 7 bases in the middle. CDR3 sequence: CASSLAGGNTEAFF. In DNA, the CDR3 is TGTGCCAGCAGCTTAGCAGGGGGTAACACTGAAGCTTTCTTT.

V is TRBV6-5 and J is TRBJ1-2; 9 bases map to TRBD1. This CDR3 has 15 residues. J was trimmed by 3 bases and V by 2 bases; bases with no gene match: 4. The V gene's germline CDR1 is MNHEY and CDR2 SVGAGI. CDR3 sequence (DNA): TGTGCCAGCAGTTACCGGGACAGGGTGGACTATGGCTACACCTTC. Its translation is CASSYRDRVDYGYTF.

The gene calls are TRBV27 and TRBJ1-2; D remains ambiguous. CDR3 size: 15 residues. V dropped 2 bases and J dropped 4 bases, with 14 bases sitting between them. In germline, CDR1 is MNHEY, CDR2 SMNVEV (reference sequence). CDR3 in amino acids: CASSLRPGGGYGYTF. The CDR3, as DNA: TGTGCCAGCAGTTTACGTCCGGGAGGCGGCTATGGCTACACCTTC.

The V and J genes are TRBV4-1 and TRBJ1-2; 7 bases align to TRBD1. The CDR3 consists of 13 residues. The J segment lost 5 bases and the V segment lost 4 bases, leaving 4 bases of the junction unmatched. Germline assignment: CDR1 MGHRA and CDR2 YSYEKL. The CDR3 is CASSRDSEYGYTF. The CDR3 nucleotides read TGCGCCAGCAGCCGGGACAGCGAATATGGCTACACCTTC.

J is TRBJ2-7 and V is TRBV6-6; TRBD2 matches at 7 bases. The CDR3 runs 13 residues. The junction had 3 bases not matched to a gene; V was cut back by 5 bases and J by 2 bases. Germline CDR1 MNHNY, CDR2 SVGAGI (reference sequence). This CDR3 is CASSDSGTYEQYF. Written as DNA, the CDR3 is TGTGCCAGCAGTGACAGCGGGACCTACGAGCAGTACTTC.

The genes are TRBV29-1 and TRBJ1-2; maybe TRBD1 (5 bases). The V end lost 3 bases, the J end lost 1 base, and 21 bases lay between the germline ends. Germline CDR1 and CDR2: SQVTM and ANQGSEA. This CDR3 spans 17 amino acids. CDR3 in amino acids: CSVDARQGSEVNYGYTF. The CDR3 region has the DNA TGCAGCGTTGACGCCCGGCAGGGCAGCGAGGTTAACTATGGCTACACCTTC.

This chain connects TRBV27 to TRBJ1-2; D may be TRBD1 (5 bases). V lost 6 bases and J 2 bases, leaving 13 bases between the germline ends. The CDR3 covers 14 residues. CDR1 and CDR2 (germline): MNHEY, SMNVEV (reference sequence). The chain's CDR3 is CASSNLGPNYGYTF. The CDR3 DNA reads TGTGCCAGCAGCAACCTGGGGCCAAACTATGGCTACACCTTC.

This chain connects TRBV27 to TRBJ1-1; 7 bases map to TRBD1. The V and J ends lost 7 bases and 8 bases, in that order; junction bases with no gene match: 10. From germline, CDR1 is MNHEY and CDR2 SMNVEV (reference sequence). The CDR3 has 13 amino acids. The CDR3 bases are TGTGCCAGCAATTGGGTGAAGGGACAGGAAGCTTTCTTT. Amino acids: CASNWVKGQEAFF.

The chain's CDR3 is CASKRGHDEKLFF. CDR3 in DNA: TGTGCCAGCAAGAGGGGGCATGATGAAAAACTGTTTTTT. The gene calls are TRBV28 and TRBJ1-4; 7 nucleotides align to TRBD1. Germline CDR1 and CDR2: MDHEN and SYDVKM. CDR3 length: 13 amino acids. Trimming removed 7 bases from V and 6 bases from J; junction bases left unmatched: 5.

This sequence joins TRBV19 and TRBJ2-7; no clear D. This CDR3 contains 13 residues. V lost 2 bases to trimming and J lost 2 bases, with 7 bases between them. Germline lookup yields CDR1 LNHDA and CDR2 SQIVND (reference sequence). CDR3 sequence: CASSIRTAYEQYF. As DNA, the CDR3 is TGTGCCAGTAGTATACGTACGGCCTACGAGCAGTACTTC.

V is TRBV5-1 and J is TRBJ1-2; tentative D call: TRBD1 (5 bases). Germline V gene data show CDR1 as SGHRS and CDR2 as YFSETQ. V gave up 4 bases and J gave up 7 bases, with 26 bases separating them. The CDR3 runs 17 residues. The CDR3 nucleotides read TGCGCCAGCAGCCTGGGGTTGGCGAGGGGAATCGACGGTGGCTACACCTTC. Protein sequence: CASSLGLARGIDGGYTF. Using reference TRBV5-1 and TRBJ1-2 for the parts outside the CDR3, the full variable domain is KAGVTQTPRYLIKTRGQQVTLSCSPISGHRSVSWYQQTPGQGLQFLFEYFSETQRNKGNFPGRFSGRQFSNSRSEMNVSTLELGDSALYLCASSLGLARGIDGGYTFGSGTRLTVV.

The chain is built from TRBV27 and TRBJ1-5; no firm D call. V lost 6 bases to trimming and J lost 3 bases, with 15 bases between them. The CDR3 is made up of 15 amino acids. CDR1 is MNHEY and CDR2 is SMNVEV in the germline V gene (reference sequence). CDR3 bases: TGTGCCAGCAGGAGCGAAGTATCTCCCAATCAGCCCCAGCATTTT. It yields the protein CASRSEVSPNQPQHF.

The rearrangement links TRBV7-5 to TRBJ2-5; the D call of TRBD2 is as the table states it, not checked on the DNA. TRBV7-5 is annotated as a pseudogene. CDR3 length: 10 amino acids. CDR3 protein: CARSCSTQYF. The CDR3 coding sequence is TGTGCCAGAAGCTGTAGTACCCAGTACTTC.

The chain recombines TRBV5-6 with TRBJ1-5; TRBD1 is a possible D gene (6 bases). Germline values: CDR1 SGHDT, CDR2 YYEEEE. The CDR3 spans 15 residues. V was clipped by 0 bases and J by 5 bases, with 12 bases between them. The CDR3 DNA reads as TGTGCCAGCAGCTTGGGACAGGTACCCCATCAGCCCCAGCATTTT. It specifies CASSLGQVPHQPQHF. The full variable domain, completed using reference TRBV5-6 and TRBJ1-5, is DAGVTQSPTHLIKTRGQQVTLRCSPKSGHDTVSWYQQALGQGPQFIFQYYEEEERQRGNFPDRFSGHQFPNYSSELNVNALLLGDSALYLCASSLGQVPHQPQHFGDGTRLSIL.

As for this clone: No conserved phenylalanine or tryptophan ends this CDR3, so it is likely a read error. It is unclear where the CDR3 begins or ends on the DNA, so no DNA is shown, and the CDR3 is as TCRdb lists it. V usage is TRBV6-5 and J usage is TRBJ1-1; the table's D call, TRBD1, has no DNA check behind it. The CDR3 has 11 residues if both end residues are counted. Germline CDR1 MNHEY, CDR2 SVGAGI. CDR3 sequence: CASRSRDRAFP.

This rearrangement joins TRBV4-2 to TRBJ1-1, with D hard to call. V gave up 0 bases and J gave up 7 bases, with 9 bases separating them. Per the germline V gene, CDR1 is LGHNA and CDR2 is YNFKEQ. The CDR3 covers 13 residues. For the CDR3, the DNA is TGTGCCAGCAGCCAAGATGAGGTGAATGAAGCTTTCTTT. It yields the protein CASSQDEVNEAFF.

The V call is TRBV6-1, the J call TRBJ1-5; TRBD1 matches at 10 bases. Germline values: CDR1 MNHNS, CDR2 SASEGT. J was trimmed by 5 bases and V by 3 bases; bases with no gene match: 4. The CDR3 length is 15 residues. The CDR3 DNA follows: TGTGCCAGCAGTGAGACAGGGGGCAGAGATCAGCCCCAGCATTTT. Translation gives CASSETGGRDQPQHF.

The rearrangement uses TRBV2 and TRBJ1-6, with D uncertain. The CDR3 runs 13 residues. V lost 1 base, J lost 7 bases, and 5 bases lay in between. Germline CDR1 SNHLY, CDR2 FYNNEI. The CDR3 bases are TGTGCCAGCAGTGAAGATTGGAATTCACCCCTCCACTTT. Protein sequence: CASSEDWNSPLHF. The entire variable domain, with the rest obtained from reference TRBV2 and TRBJ1-6, is as follows: EPEVTQTPSHQVTQMGQEVILRCVPISNHLYFYWYRQILGQKVEFLVSFYNNEISEKSEIFDDQFSVERPDGSNFTLKIRSTKLEDSAMYFCASSEDWNSPLHFGNGTRLTVT.

V and J are TRBV7-2 and TRBJ2-2, with 8 bases fitting TRBD1. J gave up 5 bases and V 3 bases, and 5 bases lay outside the gene matches. This CDR3 contains 15 residues. CDR1 and CDR2 (germline): SGHTA, FQGNSA. The CDR3 nucleotides are TGTGCCAGCAGCTTGGGGAGACAGGGGACCGGGGAGCTGTTTTTT. It specifies CASSLGRQGTGELFF.

This rearrangement joins TRBV5-4 to TRBJ1-1, with a tentative D call TRBD1 (5 bases). The V gene's germline CDR1 is SGHNT and CDR2 YYREEE (reference sequence). V lost 6 bases, J lost 1 base, and 19 bases lay in between. This CDR3 region has 16 residues. The CDR3 loop is CASNTGTISRNTEAFF. As DNA, the CDR3 is TGTGCCAGCAACACTGGGACTATCTCGAGGAACACTGAAGCTTTCTTT.

The V gene is TRBV6-5, the J gene TRBJ1-2; 10 bases agree with TRBD1. V dropped 6 bases and J dropped 6; count of bases not matched to a gene: 7. This CDR3 has 14 amino acids. Per the germline V gene, CDR1 is MNHEY and CDR2 is SVGAGI. CDR3 amino acids: CASRTAGTGDGYTF. The CDR3 region has the DNA TGTGCCAGCAGGACGGCCGGGACAGGGGATGGCTACACCTTC.